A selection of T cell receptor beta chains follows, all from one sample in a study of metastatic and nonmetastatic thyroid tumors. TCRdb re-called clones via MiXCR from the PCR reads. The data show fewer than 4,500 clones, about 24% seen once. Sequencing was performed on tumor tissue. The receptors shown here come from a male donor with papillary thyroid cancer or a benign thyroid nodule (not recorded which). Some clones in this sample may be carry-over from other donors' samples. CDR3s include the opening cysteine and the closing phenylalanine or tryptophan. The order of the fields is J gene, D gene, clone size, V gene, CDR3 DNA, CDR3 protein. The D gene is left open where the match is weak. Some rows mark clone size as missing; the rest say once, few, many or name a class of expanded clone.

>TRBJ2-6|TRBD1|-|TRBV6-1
TGTGCCAGCAGGACAGGGCTCTCTGGGGCCAACGTCCTGACTTTC
CASRTGLSGANVLTF
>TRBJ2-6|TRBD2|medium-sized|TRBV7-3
TGTGCCAGCAGCCCGGGACTAGCGGGAGGCTCTGGGGCCAACGTCCTGACTTTC
CASSPGLAGGSGANVLTF
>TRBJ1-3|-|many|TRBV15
TGTGCCACCAGCAGAGATACCGACTCGGAAGGAAACACCATATATTTT
CATSRDTDSEGNTIYF
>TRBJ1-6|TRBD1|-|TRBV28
TGTGCCAGCAGAGGGACAGCTAATTCACCCCTCCACTTT
CASRGTANSPLHF
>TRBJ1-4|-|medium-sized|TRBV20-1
TGCAGTGCTAGGGGACACTCAGGAGAAAAACTGTTTTTT
CSARGHSGEKLFF
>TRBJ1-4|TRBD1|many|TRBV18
TGTGCCAGCTCACCTCAGGACAGGGGACATGAAAAACTGTTTTTT
CASSPQDRGHEKLFF
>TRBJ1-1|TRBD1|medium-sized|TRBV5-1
TGCGCCAGCAGCTACGCGACAGGGGGTAACTTAATGAACACTGAAGCTTTCTTT
CASSYATGGNLMNTEAFF
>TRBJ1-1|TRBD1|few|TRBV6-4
TGTGCCAGCAGTGACTGGACAGGGTTGACTTTCTTT
CASSDWTGLTFF
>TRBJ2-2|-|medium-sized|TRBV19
TGTGCCAGTAGTATATACGCGAACACCGGGGAGCTGTTTTTT
CASSIYANTGELFF
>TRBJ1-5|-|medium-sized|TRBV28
TGTGCCAGCAGTTTGGGACCGGGACTTAGCAATCAGCCCCAGCATTTT
CASSLGPGLSNQPQHF
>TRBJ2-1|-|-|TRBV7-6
TGTGCCAGCAGCTTTGGCGGAGACAATGAGCAGTTCTTC
CASSFGGDNEQFF
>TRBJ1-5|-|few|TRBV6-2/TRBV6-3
TGTGCCAGCAGCAATGCGGGCCACCAGCCCCAGCATTTT
CASSNAGHQPQHF
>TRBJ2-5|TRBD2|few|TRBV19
TGTGCCAGTAGGACTAGCGGACAAGAGACCCAGTACTTC
CASRTSGQETQYF
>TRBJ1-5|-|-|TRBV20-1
TGCAGTGCTAGCGTGGGTGGGCGAGGACAGCCCCAGCATTTT
CSASVGGRGQPQHF
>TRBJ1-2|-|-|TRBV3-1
TGTGCCAGCAGCCAAAGTCGATCTGGCTACACCTTC
CASSQSRSGYTF
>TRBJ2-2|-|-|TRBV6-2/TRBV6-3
TGTGCCAGCAGTTACGGGCCGGGGCGGGTTAACGGGGAGCTGTTTTTT
CASSYGPGRVNGELFF
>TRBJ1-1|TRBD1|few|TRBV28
TGTGCCAGCAGCCCTTCCTCCACAGGGGAGCCTTTCTTT
CASSPSSTGEPFF
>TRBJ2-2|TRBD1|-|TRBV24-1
TGTGCCACCAGTGAGCCCGGGACAGGGAACATGGCCGGGGAGCTGTTTTTT
CATSEPGTGNMAGELFF
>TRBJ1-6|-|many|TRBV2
TGTGCCAGCAGTGATCAATACCGGGGGGGGGGATCACCCCTCCACTTT
CASSDQYRGGGSPLHF
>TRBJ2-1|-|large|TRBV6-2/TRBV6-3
TGTGCCAGCAGACCCCTGAGGCCTAGGGATGAGCAGTTCTTC
CASRPLRPRDEQFF
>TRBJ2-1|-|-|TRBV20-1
TGCAGTGCTTATACTTACTCTGAGCAGTTCTTC
CSAYTYSEQFF
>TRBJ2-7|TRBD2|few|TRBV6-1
TGTGCCAGCAGGACATCTAGCGGAGCCTACGAGCAGTACTTC
CASRTSSGAYEQYF
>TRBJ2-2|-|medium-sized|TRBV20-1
TGCAGTGCTAGACCGGGACACAGCCCCGGGGAGCTGTTTTTT
CSARPGHSPGELFF
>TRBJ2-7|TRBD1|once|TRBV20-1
TGCAGTGCTAGGGGGGACAGAGATTACGAGCAGTACTTC
CSARGDRDYEQYF
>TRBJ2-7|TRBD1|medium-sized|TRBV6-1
TGTGCCAGCAGCCGCCCCCCGGGACAGGGTACCTACGAGCAGTACTTC
CASSRPPGQGTYEQYF
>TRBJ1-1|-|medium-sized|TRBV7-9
TGTGCCAGCAGCTTAGGTGGCAGAACCTTGAACACTGAAGCTTTCTTT
CASSLGGRTLNTEAFF
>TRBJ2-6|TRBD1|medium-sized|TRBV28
TGTGCCAGCAGTTTAGAGACAGGGCTCTCTGGGGCCAACGTCCTGACTTTC
CASSLETGLSGANVLTF
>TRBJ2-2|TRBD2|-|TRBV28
TGTGCCAGCAGTTTATGGAGCCTAGCGGGAGGGCCCGGGGAGCTGTTTTTT
CASSLWSLAGGPGELFF
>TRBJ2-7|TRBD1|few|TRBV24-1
TGTGCCACCAGTGAAACAGGGGTCAGCGAGCAGTACTTC
CATSETGVSEQYF
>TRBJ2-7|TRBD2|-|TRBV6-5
TGTGCCAGCAGTTACTCGCGGGGGGCCTCCTACGAGCAGTACTTC
CASSYSRGASYEQYF
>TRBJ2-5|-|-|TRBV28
TGTGCCACCACTTTAGACCAAGAGACCCAGTACTTC
CATTLDQETQYF
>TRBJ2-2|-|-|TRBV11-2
TGTGCCAGCAGCTTAAACGGGGGGCAGTCTGCCGGGGAGCTGTTTTTT
CASSLNGGQSAGELFF
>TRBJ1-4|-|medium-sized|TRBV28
TGTGCCAGCAGCCGACCGGCGGCGACTGGACTGTTTTTT
CASSRPAATGLFF
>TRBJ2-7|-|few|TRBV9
TGTGCCAGCAGTGCCCTATTAGTCCGTGACAGAGCCTACGAGCAGTACTTC
CASSALLVRDRAYEQYF
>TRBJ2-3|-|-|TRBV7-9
TGTGCCTGCCCGGGAGCTGATGATACGCAGTATTTT
CACPGADDTQYF
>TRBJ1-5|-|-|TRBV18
TGTGCCGGCTCACCACAGAGGGGGAGGAATCGGCCCCAGCATTTT
CAGSPQRGRNRPQHF
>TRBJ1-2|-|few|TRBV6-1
TGTGCCGGTAGGGACGTGGCCTATGGCTACACCTTC
CAGRDVAYGYTF
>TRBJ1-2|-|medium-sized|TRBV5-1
TGCGCCAGCAGCTTGCTGGGGGATAGCGTTGGCTACACCTTC
CASSLLGDSVGYTF
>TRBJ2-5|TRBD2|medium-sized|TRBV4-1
TGCGCCAGCAGCCAAAACCCCGAGCGGGATATAGAGACCCAGTACTTC
CASSQNPERDIETQYF
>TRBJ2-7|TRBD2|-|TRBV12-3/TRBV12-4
TGTGCCAGCAGGCGGACTAGCGGGAGTTACGAGCAGTACTTC
CASRRTSGSYEQYF
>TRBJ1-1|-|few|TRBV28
TGTGCCAGCAGCCCGTCCGGGAAGACCAATGAAGCTTTCTTT
CASSPSGKTNEAFF
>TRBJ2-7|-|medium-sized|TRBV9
TGTGCCAGCAGCGTAGGCCCAGGATTCTACGAGCAGTACTTC
CASSVGPGFYEQYF
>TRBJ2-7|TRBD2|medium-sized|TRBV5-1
TGCGCCAGCAGCCCAGGGACTAGCTCTGAGCAGTACTTC
CASSPGTSSEQYF
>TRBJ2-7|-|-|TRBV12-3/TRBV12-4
TGTGCCAGCAGTTTATCGGGGGTCGGCGAGCAGTACTTC
CASSLSGVGEQYF
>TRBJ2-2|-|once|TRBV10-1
TGCGCCAGCAGTGGGCCGGGTCAGAGGGTATCCGGGGAGCTGTTTTTT
CASSGPGQRVSGELFF
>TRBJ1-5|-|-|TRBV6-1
TGTGCCAGCAGTGAACGGGGGGGACAGCCCCAGCATTTT
CASSERGGQPQHF
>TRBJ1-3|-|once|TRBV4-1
TGCGCCAGCAGCCAGAACCCTTCCGCAGGAAACACCATATATTTT
CASSQNPSAGNTIYF
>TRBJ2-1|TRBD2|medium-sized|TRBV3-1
TGTGCCAGCAGCCAAGACCCCGGGAGGGAGCAGTTCTTC
CASSQDPGREQFF
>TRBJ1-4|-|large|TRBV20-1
TGCAGTGCTAGAGATGCCTCCGGTTTCCGTGAAAAACTGTTTTTT
CSARDASGFREKLFF
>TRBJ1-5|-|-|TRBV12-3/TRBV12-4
TGTGCCAGCAGTGCCGGCCTCAATCAGCCCCAGCATTTT
CASSAGLNQPQHF
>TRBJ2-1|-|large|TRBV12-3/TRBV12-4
TGTGCCAGCAGTCGGACCTACAATGAGCAGTTCTTC
CASSRTYNEQFF
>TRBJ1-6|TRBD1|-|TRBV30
TGTGCCTGGTCGACAGGGAATTCACCCCTCCACTTT
CAWSTGNSPLHF
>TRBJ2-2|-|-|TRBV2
TGTGCCAGCAGTGTGAGGTTGCTGAACACCGGGGAGCTGTTTTTT
CASSVRLLNTGELFF
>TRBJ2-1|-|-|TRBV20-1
TGCAGTGCTAGAGACTACAATGAGCAGTTCTTC
CSARDYNEQFF
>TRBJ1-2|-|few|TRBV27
TGTGCCAGCGGCAGGGTAGGTGGCTACACCTTC
CASGRVGGYTF
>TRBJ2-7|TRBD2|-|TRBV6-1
TGTGCCAGCAAGGCTAGCGGGGTCTACGAGCAGTACTTC
CASKASGVYEQYF
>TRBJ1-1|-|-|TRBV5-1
TGCGCCAGCAGCTTTCAAGGGTCGAACACTGAAGCTTTCTTT
CASSFQGSNTEAFF